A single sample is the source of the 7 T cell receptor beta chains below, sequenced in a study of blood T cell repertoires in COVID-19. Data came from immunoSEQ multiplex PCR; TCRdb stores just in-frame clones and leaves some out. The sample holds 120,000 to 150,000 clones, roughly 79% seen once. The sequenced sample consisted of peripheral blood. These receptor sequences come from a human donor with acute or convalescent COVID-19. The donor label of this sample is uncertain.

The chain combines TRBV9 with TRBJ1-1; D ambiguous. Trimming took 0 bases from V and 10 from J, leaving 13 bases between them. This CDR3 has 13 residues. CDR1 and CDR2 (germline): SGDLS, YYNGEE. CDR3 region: CASSVGMGPVAFF. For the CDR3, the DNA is TGTGCCAGCAGCGTAGGGATGGGCCCTGTAGCTTTCTTT.

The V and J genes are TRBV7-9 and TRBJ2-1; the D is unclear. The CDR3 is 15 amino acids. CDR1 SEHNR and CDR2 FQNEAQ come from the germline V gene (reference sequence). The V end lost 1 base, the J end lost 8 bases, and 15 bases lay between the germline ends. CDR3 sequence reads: CASSLELIIAHEQFF. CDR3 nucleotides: TGTGCCAGCAGCTTAGAGCTGATCATAGCCCATGAGCAGTTCTTC.

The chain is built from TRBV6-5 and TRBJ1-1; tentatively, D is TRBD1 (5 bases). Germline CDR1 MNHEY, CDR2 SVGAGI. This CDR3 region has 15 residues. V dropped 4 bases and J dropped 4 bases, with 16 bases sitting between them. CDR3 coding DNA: TGTGCCAGCAGTTTCTCCAGGGAAGTCGGCACTGAAGCTTTCTTT. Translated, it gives CASSFSREVGTEAFF.

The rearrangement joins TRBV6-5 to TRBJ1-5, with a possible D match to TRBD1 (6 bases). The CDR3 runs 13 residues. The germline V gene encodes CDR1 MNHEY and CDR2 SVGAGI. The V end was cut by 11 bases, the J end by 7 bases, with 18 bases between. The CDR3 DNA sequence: TGTGCCGGGGGGGCACAGGGAGGCCAGCCCCAGCATTTT. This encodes CAGGAQGGQPQHF.

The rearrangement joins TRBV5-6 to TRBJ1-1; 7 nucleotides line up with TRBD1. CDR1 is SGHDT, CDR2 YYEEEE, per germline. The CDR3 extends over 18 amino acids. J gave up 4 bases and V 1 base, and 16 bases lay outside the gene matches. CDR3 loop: CASSLPPRKGGLSTEAFF. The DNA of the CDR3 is TGTGCCAGCAGCTTGCCCCCCCGTAAAGGGGGCTTGAGCACTGAAGCTTTCTTT.

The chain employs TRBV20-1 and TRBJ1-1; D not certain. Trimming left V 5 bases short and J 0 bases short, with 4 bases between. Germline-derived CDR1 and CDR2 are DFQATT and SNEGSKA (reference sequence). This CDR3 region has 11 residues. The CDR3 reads CSAVMNTEAFF. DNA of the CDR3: TGCAGTGCTGTAATGAACACTGAAGCTTTCTTT.

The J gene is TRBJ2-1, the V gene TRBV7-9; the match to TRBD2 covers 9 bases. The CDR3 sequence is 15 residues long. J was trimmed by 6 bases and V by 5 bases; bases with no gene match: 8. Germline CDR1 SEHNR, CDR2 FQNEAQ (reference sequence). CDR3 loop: CASSPSGAAVNEQFF. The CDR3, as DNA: TGTGCCAGCAGCCCTAGCGGGGCTGCCGTCAATGAGCAGTTCTTC.